This T cell receptor (beta chain) was profiled in a study of blood T cells in healthy people across ages. Across the whole study: For every two T cells, template switching captured about one barcoded beta molecule.

With a J-beta primer mix and a sample-barcoded 5' primer, a second PCR ran roughly 6 to 11 cycles. A single record per CDR3 protein comes from TCRdb applying MiXCR to the 5' RACE reads. This table has about 780,000 distinct CDR3 sequences, roughly 24% appearing once. The study, taken as a whole, reports: Higher diversity, along with more naive CD4+ cells, distinguished long-lived donors from aged donors.

For this clonotype: Its antigen is still unknown.

The CDR3 spans 16 residues. The same data also contributed to another study, on T cells of mothers and their children. From that study: Related mother-child pairs showed slightly, non-significantly higher overlap than unrelated pairs.

Sequencing input: blood. The chain carries TRBV1 and TRBJ2-5; the D call of TRBD2 is as the table states it, not checked on the DNA. TRBV1 is noted as a pseudogene. The receptor comes from a boy between 10 and 17 years old in good health. The CDR3 coding sequence is TGCACCAGCAGCGCGCGGACTAGCGGGGGGGCAGAGACCCAGTACTTC. Residues: CTSSARTSGGAETQYF.